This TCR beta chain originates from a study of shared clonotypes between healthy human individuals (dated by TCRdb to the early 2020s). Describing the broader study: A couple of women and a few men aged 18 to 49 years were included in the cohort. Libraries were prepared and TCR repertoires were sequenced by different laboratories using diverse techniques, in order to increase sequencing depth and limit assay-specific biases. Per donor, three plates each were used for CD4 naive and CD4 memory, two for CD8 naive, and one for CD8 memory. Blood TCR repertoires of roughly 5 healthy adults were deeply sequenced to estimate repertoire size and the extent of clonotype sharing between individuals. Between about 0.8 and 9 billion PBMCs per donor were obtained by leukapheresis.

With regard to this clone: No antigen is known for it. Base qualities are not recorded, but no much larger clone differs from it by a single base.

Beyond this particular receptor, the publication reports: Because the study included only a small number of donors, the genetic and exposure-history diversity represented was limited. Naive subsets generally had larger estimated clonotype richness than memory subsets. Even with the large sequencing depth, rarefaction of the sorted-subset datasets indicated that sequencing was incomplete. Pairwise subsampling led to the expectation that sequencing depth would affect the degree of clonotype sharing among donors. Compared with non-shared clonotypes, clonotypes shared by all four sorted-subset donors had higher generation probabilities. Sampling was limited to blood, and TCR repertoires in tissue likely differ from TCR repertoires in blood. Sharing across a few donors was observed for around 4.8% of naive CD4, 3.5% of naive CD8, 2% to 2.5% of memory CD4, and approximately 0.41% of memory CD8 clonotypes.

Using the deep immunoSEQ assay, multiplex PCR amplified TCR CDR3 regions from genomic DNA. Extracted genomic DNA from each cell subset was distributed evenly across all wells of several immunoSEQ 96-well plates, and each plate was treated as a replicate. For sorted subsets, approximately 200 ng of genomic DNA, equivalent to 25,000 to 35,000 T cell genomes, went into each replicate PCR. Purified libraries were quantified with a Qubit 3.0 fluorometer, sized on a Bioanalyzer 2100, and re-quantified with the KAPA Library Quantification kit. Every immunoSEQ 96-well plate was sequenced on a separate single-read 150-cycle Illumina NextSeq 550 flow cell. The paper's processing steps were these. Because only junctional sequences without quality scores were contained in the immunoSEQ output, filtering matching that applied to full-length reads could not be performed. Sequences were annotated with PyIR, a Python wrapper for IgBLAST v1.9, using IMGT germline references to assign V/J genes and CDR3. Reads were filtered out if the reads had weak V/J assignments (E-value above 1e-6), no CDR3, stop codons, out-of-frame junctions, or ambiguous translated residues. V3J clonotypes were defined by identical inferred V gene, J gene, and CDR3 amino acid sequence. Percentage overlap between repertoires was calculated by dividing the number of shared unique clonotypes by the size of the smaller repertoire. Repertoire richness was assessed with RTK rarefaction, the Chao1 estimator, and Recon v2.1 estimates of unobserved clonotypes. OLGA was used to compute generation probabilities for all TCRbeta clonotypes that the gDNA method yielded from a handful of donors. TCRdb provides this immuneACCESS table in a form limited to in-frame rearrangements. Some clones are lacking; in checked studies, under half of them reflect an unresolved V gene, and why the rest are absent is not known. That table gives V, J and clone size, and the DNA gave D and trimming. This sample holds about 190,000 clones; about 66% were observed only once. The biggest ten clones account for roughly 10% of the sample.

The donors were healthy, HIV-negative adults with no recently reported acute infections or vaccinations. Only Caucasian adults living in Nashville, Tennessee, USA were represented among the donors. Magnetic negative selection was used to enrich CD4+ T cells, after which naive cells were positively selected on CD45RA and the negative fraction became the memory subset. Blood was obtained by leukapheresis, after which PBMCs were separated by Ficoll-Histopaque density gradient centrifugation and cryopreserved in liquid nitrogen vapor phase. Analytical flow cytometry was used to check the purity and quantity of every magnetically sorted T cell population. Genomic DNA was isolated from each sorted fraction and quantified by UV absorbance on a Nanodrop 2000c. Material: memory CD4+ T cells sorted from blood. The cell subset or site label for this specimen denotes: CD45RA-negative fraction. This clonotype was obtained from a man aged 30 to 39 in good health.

The nucleotide sequence reads as follows: TGTGCCAGTATGAAAGGATCGTCGGCGAGCAATCAGCCCCAGCATTTT. Protein translation: CASMKGSSASNQPQHF. Rearrangement joined TRBV2 to TRBJ1-5; the D gene cannot be named for sure. Trimming removed 9 bases from V and 1 base from J, leaving 19 bases between the germline ends. The CDR3 has 16 amino acids, counting the end cysteine and phenylalanine. CDR3 DNA is the only sequence kept; it has 48 bases, read in frame from the first base. Taken from the germline V gene, the CDR1 and CDR2 loops are SNHLY and FYNNEI.